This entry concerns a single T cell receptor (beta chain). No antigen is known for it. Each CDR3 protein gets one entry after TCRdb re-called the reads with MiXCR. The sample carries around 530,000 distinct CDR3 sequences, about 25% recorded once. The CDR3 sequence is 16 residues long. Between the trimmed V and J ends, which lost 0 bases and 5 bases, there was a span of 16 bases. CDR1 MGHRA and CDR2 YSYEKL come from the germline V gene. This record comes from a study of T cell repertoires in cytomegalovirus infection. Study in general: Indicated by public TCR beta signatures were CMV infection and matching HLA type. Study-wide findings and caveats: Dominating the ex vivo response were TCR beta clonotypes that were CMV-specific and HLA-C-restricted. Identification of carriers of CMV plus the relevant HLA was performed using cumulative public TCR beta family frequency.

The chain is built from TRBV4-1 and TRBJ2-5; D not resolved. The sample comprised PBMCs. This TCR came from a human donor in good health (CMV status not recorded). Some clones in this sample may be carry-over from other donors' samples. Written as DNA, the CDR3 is TGCGCCAGCAGCCAAGATCGAACCCGCAGAACGGAGACCCAGTACTTC. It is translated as CASSQDRTRRTETQYF.